The rows below give T cell receptor beta chains drawn from one sample of a study of T cell responses to AZD1222 COVID-19 vaccine. Assay used: immunoSEQ multiplex PCR; TCRdb lists only in-frame clones, some missing. This table holds under 100,000 clones, 80% to 90% found once. Here the sequenced sample was peripheral blood, taken 28 days after the second AZD1222 dose. These receptors all stem from an adult who received the AZD1222 COVID-19 vaccine. Each CDR3 is given with its conserved first and last residue. The D gene is left open where the match is weak. Where a row states a size, it is once, few, many or the class of an expanded clone; other rows omit it.

- - TRBJ2-1 TRBV28 TGTGCCAGCGCCGAAAACAATGAGCAGTTCTTC CASAENNEQFF
- - TRBJ1-2 TRBV19 TGTGCCAGTAAAGCCGGAAGTACTAACTATGGCTACACCTTC CASKAGSTNYGYTF
- - TRBJ2-7 TRBV3-1/TRBV3-2 TGTGCCAGCAGCCAAGATCTGGGCGAGCAGTACTTC CASSQDLGEQYF
- - TRBJ1-5 TRBV5-1 TGCGCCAGCAGAGAGGAGAATCAGCCCCAGCATTTT CASREENQPQHF
TRBD2 - TRBJ2-7 TRBV19 TGTGCCAGTAGTAATTTCGGGACTAGCGGGAGCCACGAGCAGTACTTC CASSNFGTSGSHEQYF
- - TRBJ1-3 TRBV4-1 TGCGCCAGCAGCCCCCAGGGCCCTGGAAACACCATATATTTT CASSPQGPGNTIYF
- - TRBJ2-2 TRBV11-3 TGTGCCAGCAGCTCCCCCCGGCTAGCAGTCACCGGGGAGCTGTTTTTT CASSSPRLAVTGELFF
- - TRBJ2-3 TRBV4-1 TGCGCCAGCAGCCAAGATGTGGGGCCCGGTACGCAGTATTTT CASSQDVGPGTQYF
- - TRBJ1-4 TRBV6-2/TRBV6-3 TGTGCCAGCAGTTATGGAATCCGGGCTCGGGGAGAAAAACTGTTTTTT CASSYGIRARGEKLFF
- - TRBJ2-5 TRBV6-5 TGTGCCAGCAGTTACCGGCCTAGAGAGACCCAGTACTTC CASSYRPRETQYF
- - TRBJ2-1 TRBV11-3 TGTGCCAGCAGCCCGGGACTTCTCAATGAGCAGTTCTTC CASSPGLLNEQFF
- - TRBJ1-1 TRBV18 TGTGCCAGCTCAGGAAGACAGGAATTGAACACTGAAGCTTTCTTT CASSGRQELNTEAFF
TRBD1 - TRBJ1-5 TRBV6-4 TGTGCCACCAGGGACAGGGAAGGCAATCAGCCCCAGCATTTT CATRDREGNQPQHF
- - TRBJ2-7 TRBV5-6 TGTGCCAGCAGCCAAACCGACAGCTACGAGCAGTACTTC CASSQTDSYEQYF
- - TRBJ1-1 TRBV28 TGTGCCAGCAGTAGCCACCGGGTGGTGATGAACACTGAAGCTTTCTTT CASSSHRVVMNTEAFF
- - TRBJ1-1 TRBV29-1 TGCAGCGTTTCTCCGGGTAGGTTGGGAACTGAAGCTTTCTTT CSVSPGRLGTEAFF
- - TRBJ1-6 TRBV6-5 TGTGCCAGCAGGGTCGGGGGGCAGAATTCACCCCTCCACTTT CASRVGGQNSPLHF
- few TRBJ2-4 TRBV3-1/TRBV3-2 TGTGCCAGCAGCCAAGACCGGGGCCTCAAAAACATTCAGTACTTC CASSQDRGLKNIQYF